This T cell receptor beta chain emerged from a study of T cell responses to AZD1222 COVID-19 vaccine. Findings and caveats of the study: Repertoires were obtained solely post-peak T cell response. Spike-wide coverage was observed for vaccine-associated CD4 TCRs, with dominant responses at 160-218 and 743-854. Clonal diversity was possibly underestimated; the donors were predominantly white British and more often female.

The V gene end was trimmed by 6 bases and the J gene end by 3 bases; junction bases not matched to a gene: 8. This CDR3 comprises 15 residues. Germline lookup yields CDR1 MDHEN and CDR2 SYDVKM. This clone was seen a single time. Its antigen remains unknown. Profiling relied on immunoSEQ multiplex PCR, and the TCRdb table lists in-frame clones only, not all of them. The table has 150,000 or so clones, just over 90% seen once; the top ten hold roughly 1.4%. This chain uses TRBV28 with TRBJ1-5, with 7 bases identical to TRBD1. The clonotype originates from an adult who received the AZD1222 COVID-19 vaccine. The sequencing used peripheral blood, collected 28 days after the second AZD1222 dose. CDR3 nucleotide sequence: TGTGCCAGCAGCCATCCGACAGGGCCCAATCAGCCCCAGCATTTT. Protein: CASSHPTGPNQPQHF. Variable domain in full (rest from reference TRBV28 and TRBJ1-5): DVKVTQSSRYLVKRTGEKVFLECVQDMDHENMFWYRQDPGLGLRLIYFSYDVKMKEKGDIPEGYSVSREKKERFSLILESASTNQTSMYLCASSHPTGPNQPQHFGDGTRLSIL.